This TCR beta chain came from a study of tumor-infiltrating lymphocytes in localized non-small cell lung cancer. Background on the study: Tumor tissue and non-adjacent uninvolved lung came from each patient.

General observations from the study: Tumors had more T cell infiltration than uninvolved lung, per TCRbeta sequencing and CD3 counts.

CDR1 and CDR2 (germline): KGHSH, LQKENI. This CDR3 has 13 residues. Trimming took off 2 bases at V and 7 bases at J, with 12 bases between the two ends. Points on this clone: Its specificity is unknown.

TCRdb's table, derived via immunoSEQ multiplex PCR, lists solely in-frame clones and lacks some. In the table there are around 7,200 clones, approximately 57% of which are singletons. The TCR sequence derives from a human donor with non-small cell lung cancer. The chain joins TRBV18 to TRBJ2-7; D uncertain. The sequenced sample consisted of lung tumor tissue. The CDR3 DNA sequence: TGTGCCAGCTCACCAGTAAGCGACTCGGAGCAGTACTTC. Amino acid sequence: CASSPVSDSEQYF.